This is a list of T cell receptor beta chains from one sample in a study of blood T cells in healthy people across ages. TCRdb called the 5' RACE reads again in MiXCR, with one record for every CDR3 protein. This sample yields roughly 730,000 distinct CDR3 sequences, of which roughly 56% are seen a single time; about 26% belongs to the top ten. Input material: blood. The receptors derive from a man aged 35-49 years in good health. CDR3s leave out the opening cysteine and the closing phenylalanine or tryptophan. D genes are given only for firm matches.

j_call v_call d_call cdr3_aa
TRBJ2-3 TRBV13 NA ASSTYRESADTQY
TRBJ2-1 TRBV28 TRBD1 ASNRGQGAAYNEQF
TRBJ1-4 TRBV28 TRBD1 ASSTRGQVNEKLF
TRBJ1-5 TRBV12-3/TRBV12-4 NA ASSFQHSIDQVSNQPQQ
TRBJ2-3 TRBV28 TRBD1 ASSKNRGMSTDTQY
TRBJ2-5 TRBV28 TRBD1 ASKRGQSWGPAETQY
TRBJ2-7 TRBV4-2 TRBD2 ASSQDTSGSPYEQY
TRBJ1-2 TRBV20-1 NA SARAEYTLGYT
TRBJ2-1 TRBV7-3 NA ASSADLQSSYNEQF
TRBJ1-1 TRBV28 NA ASSRLRAGAF
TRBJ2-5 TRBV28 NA ASSTRLGSGETQY
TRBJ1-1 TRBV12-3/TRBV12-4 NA ASSITDRNEAF
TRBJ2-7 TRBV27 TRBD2 ASSSRLAVDLYEQY
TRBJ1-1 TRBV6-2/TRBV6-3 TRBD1 ASSYPGQGVGGFVNTEAF
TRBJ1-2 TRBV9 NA ASSPRQYGYT
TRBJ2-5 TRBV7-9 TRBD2 ASSFTSELETQY
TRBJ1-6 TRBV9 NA ASSGAGQYNSPLH
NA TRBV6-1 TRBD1 ASSRQGTHEQY
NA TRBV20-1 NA SARRQLTEQY
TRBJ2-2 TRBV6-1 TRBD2 ASDSLAGGPSGELF
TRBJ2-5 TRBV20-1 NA SASTVQETQY
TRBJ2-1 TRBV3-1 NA ASSQDPGAFYNEQF
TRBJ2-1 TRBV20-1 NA SANREGNEQF
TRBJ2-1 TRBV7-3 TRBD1 ASSQQGEYNEQF
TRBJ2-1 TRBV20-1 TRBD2 SARDVASGPSSYNEQF
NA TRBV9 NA ASSPPVRRLPPGEQY
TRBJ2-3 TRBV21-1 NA ASTITGTRSDTQY
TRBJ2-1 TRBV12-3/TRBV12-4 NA ASSLGPSGRF
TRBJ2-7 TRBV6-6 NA ASSSPGPGEAYEQY
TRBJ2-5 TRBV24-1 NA ATSDGGNQETQY